Below, 26 T cell receptor beta chains from the same sample are listed, as sequenced in a study of T cells after yellow fever vaccination. TCRdb independently ran MiXCR on the 5' RACE reads; one entry per CDR3 protein. Among 300,000 to 400,000 distinct CDR3 sequences listed, about 4% were seen once. The source material was PBMCs, sampled 5 days after the yellow fever booster vaccination. The source is a young man who received the YFV17D yellow fever vaccine.

This clonotype was counted many times. The chain employs TRBV6-5 and TRBJ1-1; the match to TRBD1 covers 10 bases. The V gene end was trimmed by 2 bases and the J gene end by 3 bases; junction bases not matched to a gene: 3. The CDR3 contains 15 residues. CDR1 is MNHEY and CDR2 is SVGAGI in the germline V gene. CDR3 in DNA: TGTGCCAGCAGTTACAGCGGGACAGGGGACACTGAAGCTTTCTTT. Protein: CASSYSGTGDTEAFF.

The rearrangement joins TRBV30 to TRBJ2-3, with D possibly TRBD2 on 5 matching bases. This CDR3 is 15 amino acids long. Germline V lookup: CDR1 GTSNPN, CDR2 SVGIG (reference sequence). Trimming removed 3 bases from V and 3 bases from J, with 16 bases in between. The CDR3 region is CAWSPAERNTDTQYF. The CDR3 DNA follows: TGTGCCTGGAGCCCTGCGGAGCGGAATACAGATACGCAGTATTTT.

This clonotype was observed many times. The chain employs TRBV7-9 and TRBJ2-7; 8 bases match TRBD1. The CDR3 runs to 16 residues. Germline CDR1 and CDR2: SEHNR and FQNEAQ (reference sequence). V was clipped by 2 bases and J by 4 bases; unmatched bases: 10. DNA for the CDR3: TGTGCCAGCAGCTTAACGTCCGGGACAGGTCGATACGAGCAGTACGTC. Its translation is CASSLTSGTGRYEQYV.

This clonotype appeared a few times. This rearrangement joins TRBV6-2 or TRBV6-3 to TRBJ1-1, with TRBD1 as a possible D gene (5 bases). CDR1 and CDR2 (germline): MNHEY, SVGEGT. The CDR3 is 14 amino acids. Trimming pared 6 bases from V and 6 bases from J, leaving 17 bases between. The chain's CDR3 is CASSSPGLGAEAFF. Written as DNA, the CDR3 is TGTGCCAGCAGCTCACCGGGACTCGGCGCTGAAGCTTTCTTT.

The rearrangement joins TRBV7-3 to TRBJ1-6, with D possibly matching TRBD1 (5 bases). CDR1 is SGHTA, CDR2 FQGTGA, per germline. Deletions cut 5 bases from V and 11 bases from J, with 25 bases between. CDR3 length equals 17 residues. The chain's CDR3 is CASSPKGPGTDPTPLHF. The CDR3 region has the DNA TGTGCCAGCAGCCCTAAAGGTCCCGGGACTGACCCTACACCCCTCCACTTT.

This clonotype has at least ten counts. V usage is TRBV24-1 and J usage is TRBJ2-3, with D unresolved. From germline, CDR1 is KGHDR and CDR2 SFDVKD. The V end was cut by 5 bases, the J end by 0 bases, with 2 bases between. The CDR3 spans 12 residues. CDR3 DNA sequence: TGTGCCACCAGTGGGAGCACAGATACGCAGTATTTT. The encoded protein is CATSGSTDTQYF.

This clonotype was counted between two and nine times. The chain is built from TRBV5-4 and TRBJ2-1; 15 positions agree with TRBD2. V was clipped by 5 bases and J by 8 bases; unmatched bases: 8. Germline CDR1 is SGHNT and CDR2 is YYREEE (reference sequence). This CDR3 has 16 amino acids. The DNA for the CDR3 is TGTGCCAGCAGAAACGGACTAGCGGGGGGGCTAGATGAGCAGTTCTTC. Translation: CASRNGLAGGLDEQFF.

This clonotype was found a few times. The DNA of the CDR3 is TGCGCCAGCAGCATCGAAAAGGCTAGAGATACGCAGTATTTT. Its translation: CASSIEKARDTQYF. The V gene is TRBV5-1, the J gene TRBJ2-3; D gene uncertain. Germline V gene sequence: CDR1 SGHRS, CDR2 YFSETQ. Trimming stripped 4 bases from V and 5 bases from J, with 14 bases between. The CDR3 sequence is 14 residues long.

This clonotype showed up just a few times. The genes are TRBV7-9 and TRBJ1-2; D might be TRBD1 (5 bases). The germline gives CDR1 SEHNR, CDR2 FQNEAQ (reference sequence). The CDR3 runs to 13 residues. With 5 bases removed from V and 8 bases from J, the gap between germline ends came to 15 bases. Here the CDR3 reads CASSPGRGEGYTF. In nucleotides, the CDR3 is TGTGCCAGCAGCCCGGGGAGAGGGGAGGGCTACACCTTC. The whole variable domain, remainder taken from reference TRBV7-9 and TRBJ1-2, is DTGVSQNPRHKITKRGQNVTFRCDPISEHNRLYWYRQTLGQGPEFLTYFQNEAQLEKSRLLSDRFSAERPKGSFSTLEIQRTEQGDSAMYLCASSPGRGEGYTFGSGTRLTVV.

This chain connects TRBV21-1 to TRBJ2-1. TRBV21-1 is a recognized pseudogene. CDR3 length: 9 residues. The CDR3 DNA is TGTGCCAGCCGATATGAGCAGTTCTTC. It specifies CASRYEQFF.

This clonotype was observed a handful of times. The chain links TRBV18 to TRBJ2-5; D is uncertain. V lost 3 bases and J lost 4, with 27 bases in between. The CDR3 is 19 amino acids. Looked up from germline, CDR1 is KGHSH and CDR2 is LQKENI. This CDR3 is CASSPISSYLPTALETQYF. The CDR3, as DNA: TGTGCCAGCTCACCGATTAGCAGCTACCTACCAACCGCCCTAGAGACCCAGTACTTC.

This clonotype was counted ten times or more. The rearrangement links TRBV7-2 to TRBJ2-1; 9 bases are a match to TRBD1. Unmatched junction bases numbered 9, after V lost 3 bases and J lost 9 bases. The CDR3 runs to 15 residues. From germline, CDR1 is SGHTA and CDR2 FQGNSA. The CDR3 DNA reads TGTGCCAGCAGCTTGGGACAGGGACCCTTTGGTGAGCAGTTCTTC. Translation: CASSLGQGPFGEQFF. Full variable domain (remainder filled in from reference TRBV7-2 and TRBJ2-1): GAGVSQSPSNKVTEKGKDVELRCDPISGHTALYWYRQSLGQGLEFLIYFQGNSAPDKSGLPSDRFSAERTGGSVSTLTIQRTQQEDSAVYLCASSLGQGPFGEQFFGPGTRLTVL.

The V and J genes are TRBV7-3 and TRBJ2-2; TRBD2 aligns across 9 bases. Germline trimming cut 5 bases from V and 4 bases from J; bases unmatched to any gene: 5. The CDR3 is 15 amino acids. The germline CDR1 and CDR2 sequences are SGHTA and FQGTGA. CDR3 sequence: CASSIPLAGTGELFF. CDR3 bases: TGTGCCAGCAGCATACCACTAGCGGGCACCGGGGAGCTGTTTTTT.

This clonotype was detected many times. This chain uses TRBV20-1 with TRBJ1-2, with 7 positions matching TRBD1. CDR1 is DFQATT and CDR2 is SNEGSKA in the germline V gene (reference sequence). CDR3 length: 14 residues. V shed 2 bases, J shed 3 bases, and the junction held 6 bases outside the gene matches. The CDR3 reads CSARSTGRDYGYTF. CDR3 sequence (DNA): TGCAGTGCTAGATCGACAGGGCGGGACTATGGCTACACCTTC.

This clonotype was found many times. The chain recombines TRBV2 with TRBJ2-1; 8 bases match TRBD2. Germline trimming cut 7 bases from V and 9 bases from J; bases unmatched to any gene: 8. The CDR3 has 13 residues. In germline, CDR1 is SNHLY, CDR2 FYNNEI. CDR3 in DNA: TGTGCCAGCAAGCGGGGGACTGACAGTGAGCAGTTCTTC. Amino acids: CASKRGTDSEQFF.

Comment on this clonotype: A much larger clone differs by one base, so this may be a read error. This sequence joins TRBV6-2 or TRBV6-3 and TRBJ1-2; weak D call: TRBD1 (6 bases). V dropped 6 bases and J dropped 5 bases, with 16 bases sitting between them. From germline, CDR1 is MNHEY and CDR2 SVGEGT. The CDR3 has 14 amino acids. The CDR3 nucleotides are TGTGCCAGCAGCGACCGGACAGAGATGTATGGCTACACCTTC. Protein sequence: CASSDRTEMYGYTF.

The table lists this clonotype with many counts. The rearrangement links TRBV7-2 to TRBJ2-1; possibly TRBD1 or TRBD2 for D (6 bases each). Per germline, CDR1 SGHTA and CDR2 FQGNSA. The length of the CDR3 is 17 residues. Trimming pared 3 bases from V and 8 bases from J, leaving 23 bases between. This chain's CDR3 is CASSFGLRGAGADEQFF. The CDR3 DNA sequence: TGTGCCAGCAGCTTCGGGTTAAGGGGGGCAGGGGCCGATGAGCAGTTCTTC. Together with reference TRBV7-2 and TRBJ2-1, the CDR3 gives the full variable domain: GAGVSQSPSNKVTEKGKDVELRCDPISGHTALYWYRQSLGQGLEFLIYFQGNSAPDKSGLPSDRFSAERTGGSVSTLTIQRTQQEDSAVYLCASSFGLRGAGADEQFFGPGTRLTVL.

The chain uses TRBV7-8 and TRBJ1-5; D is undetermined. Germline V CDR1 and CDR2: SGHVS, FQNEAQ. The CDR3 is made up of 13 amino acids. Trimming stripped 1 base from V and 5 bases from J, with 6 bases between. CDR3 residues: CASSLDQHQPQHF. The CDR3 coding sequence is TGTGCCAGCAGCTTAGATCAGCATCAGCCCCAGCATTTT.

This clonotype was seen ten or more times. The chain links TRBV5-4 to TRBJ1-1; D gene ambiguous. The germline V and J ends were trimmed by 4 bases and 1 base, with 8 bases remaining between them. Per the germline V gene, CDR1 is SGHNT and CDR2 is YYREEE (reference sequence). This CDR3 comprises 13 residues. The CDR3 loop reads CASSGVTNTEAFF. The CDR3 nucleotides are TGTGCCAGCAGCGGGGTCACGAACACTGAAGCTTTCTTT.

This clonotype was seen only a few times. The chain employs TRBV11-2 and TRBJ1-1; 10 bases align to TRBD1. Looked up from germline, CDR1 is SGHAT and CDR2 is FQNNGV. The CDR3 runs 16 residues. V dropped 5 bases and J dropped 4; count of bases not matched to a gene: 10. In nucleotides, the CDR3 is TGTGCCAGCAGCCGGTTGGGACAGGGGTTATTCACTGAAGCTTTCTTT. Translating gives CASSRLGQGLFTEAFF.

This clonotype was detected only a few times. The chain uses TRBV4-2 and TRBJ2-5, with D unresolved. This CDR3 contains 15 residues. Germline CDR1 reads LGHNA; CDR2 reads YNFKEQ. V lost 2 bases and J lost 1, with 11 bases in between. The CDR3 is CASSQSKGFQETQYF. CDR3 coding DNA: TGTGCCAGCAGCCAATCTAAGGGCTTCCAAGAGACCCAGTACTTC.

This clonotype appeared many times. The genes are TRBV6-5 and TRBJ1-1; D might be TRBD1 (5 bases). The CDR3 sequence is 15 residues long. CDR1 is MNHEY and CDR2 is SVGAGI in the germline V gene. Trimming left V 1 base short and J 7 bases short, with 16 bases between. Here the CDR3 DNA reads TGTGCCAGCAGTTACTTCCGCAGGGATCGAGGTGAAGCTTTCTTT. Translating it yields CASSYFRRDRGEAFF.

The rearrangement uses TRBV20-1 and TRBJ1-6; no clear D. V was cut by 3 bases and J by 0 bases, with 9 bases left in between. This CDR3 region has 15 residues. Looked up from germline, CDR1 is DFQATT and CDR2 is SNEGSKA (reference sequence). The CDR3 sequence: CSASRRISYNSPLHF. The CDR3 DNA reads as TGCAGTGCTAGCCGAAGGATCTCCTATAATTCACCCCTCCACTTT.

This clonotype has at least ten counts. This sequence joins TRBV7-2 and TRBJ1-5; D perhaps matches TRBD1 (6 bases). CDR3 length: 14 amino acids. V was cut by 2 bases and J by 6 bases, with 11 bases left in between. Germline V lookup: CDR1 SGHTA, CDR2 FQGNSA. The CDR3 sequence: CASSLNPGAQPQHF. DNA of the CDR3: TGTGCCAGCAGCTTAAATCCAGGGGCTCAGCCCCAGCATTTT.

CDR3 sequence: CASSQGGGRNTEAFF. The CDR3 coding sequence is TGTGCCAGCAGCCAAGGAGGCGGGAGGAACACTGAAGCTTTCTTT. The genes are TRBV3-1 and TRBJ1-1; D uncertain. Germline V gene sequence: CDR1 LGHDT, CDR2 YNNKEL (reference sequence). The CDR3 has 15 amino acids. V was trimmed by 1 base and J by 1 base, leaving 10 bases between them.

The CDR3 sequence: CASSLTAGMDEQFF. The CDR3 nucleotides read TGTGCCAGCAGCTTAACAGCGGGTATGGATGAGCAGTTCTTC. The chain employs TRBV7-3 and TRBJ2-1; possibly TRBD2 for D (6 bases). The germline V gene encodes CDR1 SGHTA and CDR2 FQGTGA. This CDR3 has 14 amino acids. Trimming removed 0 bases from V and 8 bases from J, with 11 bases in between.